This T cell receptor delta chain was sequenced in a study of gamma-delta chains in newborns, infants, children (dated by TCRdb to 2018 to 2020). At the level of the whole study: According to the title of the study, polyclonal expansion of innate gammadelta T cells immediately after birth is driven by microbial exposure. The study examined the way microbial exposure affected innate gammadelta T cell populations in human newborns right after birth.

This clone is medium-sized (0.01 to 0.1%) in its sample. The antigen it recognizes is unknown. Base qualities are missing; no much larger clone stands one base away. The germline V gene encodes CDR1 TVYSNPD and CDR2 GDNSRS (reference sequence). Trimmed from V: 1 base; trimmed from J: 3 bases; junction bases lacking a gene match: 0. The CDR3 runs 15 amino acids, cysteine and phenylalanine included. CDR3 DNA is the only sequence kept; it has 45 bases, read in frame from the first base. The reads were generated on an Illumina MiSeq. TCRdb reprocessed the public data with the CATT caller; entries with the same nucleotide sequence were combined afterwards. This sample holds 5,500 or so delta-chain clones; around 2% were observed only once. The ten largest clonotypes hold 10% to 15% of the sample.

Sequencing was done on a sample of blood. The receptor's source is a child who was a newborn, infant or young child, either healthy, febrile or measles-vaccinated (not recorded which). This sequence uses TRDV3 and TRDJ3, and TRDD3 matches 10 of the central bases. The CDR3 region has the sequence CAFTGGYWDTRQMFF. The DNA sequence follows: TGTGCCTTTACTGGGGGATACTGGGACACCCGACAGATGTTTTTC.